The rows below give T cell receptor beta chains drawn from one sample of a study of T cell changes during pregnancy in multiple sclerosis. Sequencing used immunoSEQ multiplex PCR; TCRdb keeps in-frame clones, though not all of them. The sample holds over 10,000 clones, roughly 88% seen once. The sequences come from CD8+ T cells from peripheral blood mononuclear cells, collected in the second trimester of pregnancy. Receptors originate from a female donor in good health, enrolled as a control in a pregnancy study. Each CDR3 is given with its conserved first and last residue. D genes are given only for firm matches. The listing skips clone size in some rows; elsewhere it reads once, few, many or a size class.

CDR3 DNA: TGTGCCAGCAGTTACACTTCGACAGGCGGTGGCTACACCTTC
CDR3 protein: CASSYTSTGGGYTF
V gene: TRBV6-5
J gene: TRBJ1-2
clone size: NA
D gene: NA

CDR3 DNA: TGTGCCAGCAGCGTGGTACCGGACAGGGACTATGGCTACACCTTC
CDR3 protein: CASSVVPDRDYGYTF
V gene: TRBV7-9
J gene: TRBJ1-2
clone size: NA
D gene: TRBD1

CDR3 DNA: TGTGCCAGCAGTTTCCTAGGCCTACAAGAGACCCAGTACTTC
CDR3 protein: CASSFLGLQETQYF
V gene: TRBV27
J gene: TRBJ2-5
clone size: NA
D gene: NA

CDR3 DNA: TGTGCCAGCAGTTTAGGGGCTGCGAACACTGAAGCTTTCTTT
CDR3 protein: CASSLGAANTEAFF
V gene: TRBV27
J gene: TRBJ1-1
clone size: once
D gene: NA

CDR3 DNA: TGTGCCAGCAGTGACTCAAGGGGCGCGGATGGGGCCAACGTCCTGACTTTC
CDR3 protein: CASSDSRGADGANVLTF
V gene: TRBV2
J gene: TRBJ2-6
clone size: NA
D gene: NA

CDR3 DNA: TGTGCCAGCAGCCAAAGAATAGCGGGTAGCTCCTACAATGAGCAGTTCTTC
CDR3 protein: CASSQRIAGSSYNEQFF
V gene: TRBV14
J gene: TRBJ2-1
clone size: NA
D gene: TRBD2

CDR3 DNA: TGTGCCAGCAGCTTACGGGCGGGGGCGAACGGCTACACCTTC
CDR3 protein: CASSLRAGANGYTF
V gene: TRBV7-2
J gene: TRBJ1-2
clone size: NA
D gene: NA

CDR3 DNA: TGTGCCAGCAGCCTGGGGACAGGGATTTGGTATGGCTACACCTTC
CDR3 protein: CASSLGTGIWYGYTF
V gene: TRBV7-2
J gene: TRBJ1-2
clone size: NA
D gene: TRBD1

CDR3 DNA: TGCAGCGTTGATGGGGCGGCTTATTCCTACAATGAGCAGTTCTTC
CDR3 protein: CSVDGAAYSYNEQFF
V gene: TRBV29-1
J gene: TRBJ2-1
clone size: NA
D gene: NA

CDR3 DNA: TGTGCCACCTTGGGACAGAACACCGGGGAGCTGTTTTTT
CDR3 protein: CATLGQNTGELFF
V gene: TRBV19
J gene: TRBJ2-2
clone size: NA
D gene: NA

CDR3 DNA: TGTGCCAGCAGCTTAGCTTTGGGGGAGGGAAGCTCCTACGAGCAGTACTTC
CDR3 protein: CASSLALGEGSSYEQYF
V gene: TRBV11-2
J gene: TRBJ2-7
clone size: NA
D gene: TRBD2

CDR3 DNA: TGTGCCAGCCGGTCTTGGGGCGGGGACTACGAGCAGTACTTC
CDR3 protein: CASRSWGGDYEQYF
V gene: TRBV6-4
J gene: TRBJ2-7
clone size: NA
D gene: NA

CDR3 DNA: TGTGCCACCGCCCTTCTAGCCTTTTTGGATGAGCAGTTCTTC
CDR3 protein: CATALLAFLDEQFF
V gene: TRBV10-3
J gene: TRBJ2-1
clone size: NA
D gene: NA

CDR3 DNA: TGTGCCAGCAGCCAAGATCAGGGGGCTCAGAACACCGGGGAGCTGTTTTTT
CDR3 protein: CASSQDQGAQNTGELFF
V gene: TRBV4-2
J gene: TRBJ2-2
clone size: NA
D gene: TRBD1

CDR3 DNA: TGTGCCAGCAGCTTAGTACCCGGGGGATTATGGGAAAAACTGTTTTTT
CDR3 protein: CASSLVPGGLWEKLFF
V gene: TRBV7-8
J gene: TRBJ1-4
clone size: NA
D gene: NA

CDR3 DNA: TGTGCCAGCAGTGAAGTTCCAGGGACGAACACCGGGGAGCTGTTTTTT
CDR3 protein: CASSEVPGTNTGELFF
V gene: TRBV2
J gene: TRBJ2-2
clone size: NA
D gene: NA

CDR3 DNA: TGTGCCAGCAGTTACTGGGGGACAGGAGCCTACGAGCAGTACTTC
CDR3 protein: CASSYWGTGAYEQYF
V gene: TRBV6-6
J gene: TRBJ2-7
clone size: NA
D gene: TRBD1

CDR3 DNA: TGTGCCAGCAGCCAAGGACTAGCGGGAGCTATTAGCGAGCAGTACTTC
CDR3 protein: CASSQGLAGAISEQYF
V gene: TRBV4-2
J gene: TRBJ2-7
clone size: NA
D gene: TRBD2

CDR3 DNA: TGTGCCAGTAGTGGACAGGGGGTGATCGATGAGCAGTTCTTC
CDR3 protein: CASSGQGVIDEQFF
V gene: TRBV19
J gene: TRBJ2-1
clone size: NA
D gene: TRBD1

CDR3 DNA: TGCGCCAGCAGTGAGTCGAGCGGGACAGGGGTCTTGGGTGAGCAGTTCTTC
CDR3 protein: CASSESSGTGVLGEQFF
V gene: TRBV10-1
J gene: TRBJ2-1
clone size: NA
D gene: TRBD1

CDR3 DNA: TGTGCCAGTAGTATCCCGGGGGGGCCGGGCAATGAGCAGTTCTTC
CDR3 protein: CASSIPGGPGNEQFF
V gene: TRBV19
J gene: TRBJ2-1
clone size: NA
D gene: TRBD2

CDR3 DNA: TGTGCCAGATACAGGGTCATGGATCAGCCCCAGCATTTT
CDR3 protein: CARYRVMDQPQHF
V gene: TRBV25-1
J gene: TRBJ1-5
clone size: NA
D gene: NA

CDR3 DNA: TGTGCCAGCTCTTTATATTACGGGGAATACACAGATACGCAGTATTTT
CDR3 protein: CASSLYYGEYTDTQYF
V gene: TRBV27
J gene: TRBJ2-3
clone size: NA
D gene: NA

CDR3 DNA: TGTGCCAGTAGTGACCCTCTCGGGGCTTTCTTT
CDR3 protein: CASSDPLGAFF
V gene: TRBV19
J gene: TRBJ1-1
clone size: NA
D gene: NA

CDR3 DNA: TGTGCCAGCAGCCAGACGCAGGGGGCTGAAGCTTTCTTT
CDR3 protein: CASSQTQGAEAFF
V gene: TRBV7-9
J gene: TRBJ1-1
clone size: NA
D gene: TRBD1

CDR3 DNA: TGTGCTAGTGGTTTGTCTGGCGGGATTAATGAGCAGTTCTTC
CDR3 protein: CASGLSGGINEQFF
V gene: TRBV12-5
J gene: TRBJ2-1
clone size: NA
D gene: NA

CDR3 DNA: TGTGCCAGCACCTTAGTGACTAGCGGCAATAGGGATACGCAGTATTTT
CDR3 protein: CASTLVTSGNRDTQYF
V gene: TRBV11-2
J gene: TRBJ2-3
clone size: NA
D gene: TRBD2

CDR3 DNA: TGCGCCAGCAGCCAAGGGGAGACCGCATATAATTCACCCCTCCACTTT
CDR3 protein: CASSQGETAYNSPLHF
V gene: TRBV4-1
J gene: TRBJ1-6
clone size: NA
D gene: NA

CDR3 DNA: TGTGCCAGTAGTATAGCACCGGGTCCCTACAATGAGCAGTTCTTC
CDR3 protein: CASSIAPGPYNEQFF
V gene: TRBV19
J gene: TRBJ2-1
clone size: NA
D gene: NA

CDR3 DNA: TGTGCCAGCAGCCCAGGGGGGAATGAGCAGTTCTTC
CDR3 protein: CASSPGGNEQFF
V gene: TRBV9
J gene: TRBJ2-1
clone size: medium-sized
D gene: NA

CDR3 DNA: TGTGCCAGCAGCCAGGGGACAGAGAACACTGAAGCTTTCTTT
CDR3 protein: CASSQGTENTEAFF
V gene: TRBV7-9
J gene: TRBJ1-1
clone size: NA
D gene: TRBD1

CDR3 DNA: TGTGCCAGCAGTGAAGGGACAGGGGTGAACGAGCAGTTCTTC
CDR3 protein: CASSEGTGVNEQFF
V gene: TRBV6-4
J gene: TRBJ2-1
clone size: few
D gene: TRBD1

CDR3 DNA: TGTGCCAGTAGTATCGGGGGGCTGTACACTGAAGCTTTCTTT
CDR3 protein: CASSIGGLYTEAFF
V gene: TRBV19
J gene: TRBJ1-1
clone size: NA
D gene: NA

CDR3 DNA: TGTGCCAGCAGTTTAACGGGGCCCGGGGGAGGCTACACCTTC
CDR3 protein: CASSLTGPGGGYTF
V gene: TRBV27
J gene: TRBJ1-2
clone size: NA
D gene: NA

CDR3 DNA: TGTGCCAGCAGGTCCGTCAGGGGCCAGGACACTGAAGCTTTCTTT
CDR3 protein: CASRSVRGQDTEAFF
V gene: TRBV6-5
J gene: TRBJ1-1
clone size: NA
D gene: NA

CDR3 DNA: TGTGCCAGCTCACCTTCTTATCAAGAGACCCAGTACTTC
CDR3 protein: CASSPSYQETQYF
V gene: TRBV18
J gene: TRBJ2-5
clone size: NA
D gene: NA

CDR3 DNA: TGTGCCAGCAGCTTAGGTCACAGGGAGAAAGAAAAACTGTTTTTT
CDR3 protein: CASSLGHREKEKLFF
V gene: TRBV11-2
J gene: TRBJ1-4
clone size: NA
D gene: NA

CDR3 DNA: TGTGCCAGTAGTCCCCCCCCCGGCCGGGAGGCTTTCTTT
CDR3 protein: CASSPPPGREAFF
V gene: TRBV19
J gene: TRBJ1-1
clone size: NA
D gene: NA

CDR3 DNA: TGTGCCAGCAGTTCCCTCCAGGGGGCCGGAAAAAACATTCAGTACTTC
CDR3 protein: CASSSLQGAGKNIQYF
V gene: TRBV27
J gene: TRBJ2-4
clone size: NA
D gene: TRBD1

CDR3 DNA: TGTGCCAGCAGCCGGGGAACTAGGGACGAGCAGTACTTC
CDR3 protein: CASSRGTRDEQYF
V gene: TRBV5-6
J gene: TRBJ2-7
clone size: NA
D gene: NA

CDR3 DNA: TGTGCCATCAGTACCCCCGAGCGGGGGGCAAACGACGAGCAGTACTTC
CDR3 protein: CAISTPERGANDEQYF
V gene: TRBV10-3
J gene: TRBJ2-7
clone size: NA
D gene: TRBD2

CDR3 DNA: TGTGCCAGCAGTCCCCGCCCCCCACAGGGACCCAGCGAGCAGTACTTC
CDR3 protein: CASSPRPPQGPSEQYF
V gene: TRBV27
J gene: TRBJ2-7
clone size: NA
D gene: NA

CDR3 DNA: TGTGCCAGTAGTACCACGCGGGGCAGCCCCTATGGCTACACCTTC
CDR3 protein: CASSTTRGSPYGYTF
V gene: TRBV19
J gene: TRBJ1-2
clone size: NA
D gene: NA

CDR3 DNA: TGTGCCAGCAGCTTAGCTAGCGGGAGGTTATTTGAGCAGTTCTTC
CDR3 protein: CASSLASGRLFEQFF
V gene: TRBV7-9
J gene: TRBJ2-1
clone size: NA
D gene: TRBD2

CDR3 DNA: TGTGCCAGCAGTTACAACCAGGACACCTACGAGCAGTACTTC
CDR3 protein: CASSYNQDTYEQYF
V gene: TRBV6-5
J gene: TRBJ2-7
clone size: NA
D gene: NA

CDR3 DNA: TGTGCCAGCAGCGGACAGGGGAGCAATCAGCCCCAGCATTTT
CDR3 protein: CASSGQGSNQPQHF
V gene: TRBV25-1
J gene: TRBJ1-5
clone size: NA
D gene: TRBD1